Shown below are 10 T cell receptor beta chains from a single sample sequenced in a study of cytomegalovirus exposure and HLA in healthy donors (dated by TCRdb to 2015 to 2018). The library was built by means of the immunoSEQ multiplex PCR assay. For the multiplex PCR, a mixture combining 60 forward primers for TCR Vbeta segments and 13 reverse primers for TCR Jbeta segments was used. TCRdb took this table from immuneACCESS and kept in-frame rearrangements with V and J called. Such tables lack part of the clones; where checked against another copy, unresolved V genes explain under half of the gap, and the rest is unexplained. This sample holds 120,000 or so clones; roughly 70% were observed only once. The ten largest clonotypes hold about 4% of the sample. What was sequenced was PBMCs. The receptors here all came from a man between 25 and 39 years old in good health and CMV-seronegative.

This clone came up once. A read error may account for a junction end that differs from germline. The chain employs TRBV6-5 and TRBJ2-5; 7 positions match TRBD1. The CDR3 sequence is 11 residues long. Germline values: CDR1 MNHEY, CDR2 SVGAGI. CDR3 protein: CACRQGETQYF. The CDR3 DNA sequence: TGTGCCTGCAGACAGGGAGAGACCCAGTACTTC.

The chain has TRBV7-2 and TRBJ1-4, with 7 bases identical to TRBD1. Germline CDR1 reads SGHTA; CDR2 reads FQGNSA. This CDR3 region has 14 residues. The V segment lost 5 bases and the J segment 5 bases; nucleotides outside the gene matches: 5. The DNA for the CDR3 is TGTGCCAGCAGCCAAGAACAGGGGAATGAAAAACTGTTTTTT. Amino acid sequence: CASSQEQGNEKLFF.

The chain carries TRBV18 and TRBJ2-4; D is uncertain. The CDR3 covers 14 residues. Germline CDR1 is KGHSH and CDR2 is LQKENI. Trimming stripped 5 bases from V and 0 bases from J, with 8 bases between. This CDR3 reads CASSTVLAKNIQYF. The CDR3 region has the DNA TGTGCCAGCTCAACTGTCCTAGCCAAAAACATTCAGTACTTC.

This clone has more than one count but fewer than ten. The rearrangement uses TRBV6-1 and TRBJ1-1; D not certain. V shed 11 bases and J shed 3 bases, with 10 bases lying between them. The CDR3 sequence is 11 residues long. Per germline, CDR1 MNHNS and CDR2 SASEGT. The CDR3 sequence: CASHTDTEAFF. CDR3 bases: TGTGCCTCCCATACGGACACTGAAGCTTTCTTT.

V gene TRBV6-1 combines with J gene TRBJ1-5, with TRBD1 matching over 9 bases. Germline V gene lookup returns CDR1 MNHNS and CDR2 SASEGT. V dropped 5 bases and J dropped 5; count of bases not matched to a gene: 7. The CDR3 covers 15 residues. CDR3 coding DNA: TGTGCCAGCAGTCCGGACAGGGGTTTATATCAGCCCCAGCATTTT. Translating it yields CASSPDRGLYQPQHF.

About this clone: Other nucleotide sequences in the sample specify the same CDR3. This rearrangement joins TRBV27 to TRBJ2-1, with 13 bases identical to TRBD2. V shed 3 bases and J 4 bases; nucleotides not matched to a gene: 0. The CDR3 is made up of 15 amino acids. The germline CDR1 and CDR2 sequences are MNHEY and SMNVEV (reference sequence). Here the CDR3 DNA reads TGTGCCAGCAGTTTGGGACTAGCGGGGTACAATGAGCAGTTCTTC. Amino acids: CASSLGLAGYNEQFF.

This clone was recorded once. The V and J genes are TRBV7-9 and TRBJ2-7; TRBD1 agrees at 11 bases. The CDR3 is 17 residues long. Germline CDR1 is SEHNR and CDR2 is FQNEAQ (reference sequence). V lost 5 bases to trimming and J lost 5 bases; unmatched junction nucleotides: 14. CDR3 amino acids: CASSPSLAGTGGHEQYF. In DNA form, the CDR3 reads TGTGCCAGCAGCCCCTCGTTGGCCGGGACAGGGGGTCACGAGCAGTACTTC.

This clone has a handful of counts. This rearrangement joins TRBV27 to TRBJ1-6; tentatively, D is TRBD1 (6 bases). The CDR3 is 18 amino acids. The germline gives CDR1 MNHEY, CDR2 SMNVEV (reference sequence). V was shortened by 2 bases and J by 8 bases, with 22 bases between the two germline ends. Here the CDR3 reads CASSLPNGAGASDSPLHF. DNA of the CDR3: TGTGCCAGCAGTTTACCAAATGGGGCAGGGGCCTCGGATTCACCCCTCCACTTT.

The gene calls are TRBV27 and TRBJ2-7, with 7 bases fitting TRBD1. The J segment lost 0 bases and the V segment lost 3 bases, leaving 11 bases of the junction unmatched. The CDR3 consists of 17 residues. Germline CDR1 MNHEY, CDR2 SMNVEV (reference sequence). The CDR3 DNA reads TGTGCCAGCAGTTTCCGAGTTGTAGGGGGCGCCTCCTACGAGCAGTACTTC. Its translation is CASSFRVVGGASYEQYF.

The genes are TRBV28 and TRBJ2-7; TRBD2 agrees at 11 bases. CDR1 is MDHEN and CDR2 is SYDVKM in the germline V gene. The junction had 12 bases not matched to a gene; V was cut back by 8 bases and J by 6 bases. This CDR3 has 15 residues. The CDR3 here is CASQLAGEPSREQYF. The CDR3 DNA reads TGTGCCAGCCAACTAGCGGGGGAGCCATCGCGCGAGCAGTACTTC.